This TCR beta chain was documented in a study of naive and memory T cell subsets (dated by TCRdb to about 2017). About the investigation overall: The study applied an open-source, UMI-based TCR alpha and beta sequencing pipeline to sorted naive and memory peripheral blood T cell subsets. The results of the functional CMV T cell responses matched the IgG serology results in every case. RNA was DNase-treated and reverse transcribed with TCR constant-region primers, mostly using SuperScript III.

The junction carries 6 bases between V and J, which are trimmed by 2 bases and 1 base respectively. The CDR3 measures 13 amino acids from cysteine to phenylalanine. The retained sequence is limited to the CDR3, 39 bases, with the frame set at the first base. CDR1 and CDR2 are drawn from the germline V gene: SGDLS, YYNGEE. From the second PCR step on, the TCR alpha and beta chain libraries were amplified in separate reactions. To determine each donor's CMV status, fresh PBMCs were stimulated overnight with CMV viral lysate, and IFNgamma production from CD4+ T cells was then assessed. Miltenyi beads were used first to positively select CD4 T cells, and CD8 T cells were then positively selected from the CD4-negative fraction. Cells stained for CD3, CD4, CD8, CD45RA, CD27 and a live/dead dye were sorted on a BD Aria II into four subsets by CD45RA and CD27. For sorting, CD45RA-CD27- cells were defined as effector memory cells, while CD45RA+CD27- cells were defined as EMRA cells. Blood was obtained from a few healthy volunteers, and the blood from each volunteer was fractionated into CD4 and CD8 T cells and subsequently into four differentiation subsets. Approximately 0.11 L of peripheral blood was drawn per donor, and PBMC were isolated by Ficoll-Paque PLUS density-gradient centrifugation. Sorted cells were lysed in RLT buffer, and RNA was extracted with a Qiagen RNeasy kit and stored at -80°C.

Comment on this clonotype: Its antigen specificity is not known. Base qualities are missing; no much larger clone stands one base away.

What the authors observed across the whole study: A clonotype was defined as a single alpha or beta chain sequence rather than as a paired alpha/beta receptor. The repertoire findings for the naive and memory subsets could not be validated, as no ground truth was available. RNA-based TCR counts may be affected by expression changes linked to T cell activation and differentiation. TCR abundance followed a power law whose exponent differed between naive and memory subsets but was consistent across the three individuals. After error correction, over 95% of naive TCR sequences appeared only once, giving much steeper abundance distributions than memory subsets. Gini index rose and Shannon and inverse Simpson diversity fell from naive through CM, EM and EMRA in both CD4 and CD8 cells.

Library preparation used UMI-ligation and nested PCR. To cover both TRBC1 and TRBC2, the beta constant-region primer consisted of an equimolar mix of two oligonucleotides. A single-stranded oligonucleotide containing the SP2 primer and a 12-nucleotide UMI was joined to the 3' end of the cDNA by T4 RNA ligase 1. The ligated cDNA went through four rounds of PCR with nested alpha and beta constant-region primers together with the SP2 primer. The ligation reaction was incubated at 16°C for roughly 19-24 hours. PCR2 was usually performed as a SYBR Green qPCR and halted at a preset threshold so that over-amplification would not occur. All purifications after the first were performed with Agencourt AMPure XP magnetic beads. Library quantification was done by Qubit, followed by a TapeStation check on which the main peak was expected at around 650 bp. Pooled libraries were sequenced on an Illumina MiSeq using v2 2x251 paired-end kits, and typically roughly 0.95-2.2 million reads were obtained per sample. Each sample's library went into the pool at approximately 4.2 nM, and roughly 5-8% PhiX was added to help with cluster recognition. The study's processing was this. Decombinator assigned V and J genes to Demultiplexor-processed FASTQ reads by tag matching, allowing a single base-pair mismatch. Collapsinator used UMIs to correct both sequencing errors and frequency errors arising from PCR heterogeneity. CDR3Translator translated TCRs and extracted CDR3s from the conserved cysteine to the FGXG phenylalanine, flagging non-productive sequences. Gini, Shannon entropy and inverse Simpson indices were calculated on repertoires that had been subsampled to equal numbers of UMI-defined TCRs. Within the linear range, a power law was fitted by maximum likelihood to the distributions of clonotype abundance. When run on a single naive CD8 sample, MIGEC and the pipeline yielded similar UMI counts, similar unique TCR numbers and similar clonal distributions. The repertoires were searched for approximately 7,000 CMV-associated CDR3 sequences that had been compiled from VDJdb and a published dataset. TCRdb reprocessed the public reads (quality trimming at Q25 with fastp, clone calling with MiXCR) and kept in-frame beta chains. Every entry covers one CDR3 protein and lists the most common genes and DNA from its rows. The V and J calls follow TCRdb's processing rather than the paper's. The sample table shows 25,000 to 30,000 distinct CDR3 sequences, and approximately 11% are seen once. The ten largest make up approximately 17% of the sample.

This clonotype was sampled from a human donor in good health. The rearrangement joined TRBV9 to TRBJ1-1; too little of a D gene remains to name it. The sequenced sample consisted of effector memory CD4+ T cells from blood. The sample's cell subset or site label, decoded: effector memory, CD45RA- CD27-. Here the CDR3 is given as CASSVMANTEAFF. In nucleotide form, the sequence is TGTGCCAGCAGCGTGATGGCGAACACTGAAGCTTTCTTT.